The 27 T cell receptor beta chains given below trace back to one sample, sequenced in a study of T cell changes during pregnancy in multiple sclerosis. Sequencing used immunoSEQ multiplex PCR; TCRdb keeps in-frame clones, though not all of them. The table has fewer than 80,000 clones, 80% to 95% seen once; the top ten hold around 2%. This specimen was peripheral blood, taken in the third trimester of pregnancy. The receptors were sampled from a female donor in good health, enrolled as a control in a pregnancy study.

The chain joins TRBV27 to TRBJ2-1; tentatively, D is TRBD2 (6 bases). The CDR3 has 14 residues. Germline V gives CDR1 MNHEY, CDR2 SMNVEV (reference sequence). V lost 6 bases, J lost 9 bases, and 18 bases lay in between. The CDR3 sequence: CASRRTSYPPEQFF. The CDR3 DNA reads TGTGCCAGCAGACGCACTAGCTACCCCCCTGAGCAGTTCTTC.

The chain is built from TRBV7-8 and TRBJ2-7; a possible D gene is TRBD2 (6 bases). Deletions cut 0 bases from V and 7 bases from J, with 13 bases between. This CDR3 has 14 residues. Germline V gene data show CDR1 as SGHVS and CDR2 as FQNEAQ. The CDR3 DNA sequence: TGTGCCAGCAGCTTAGCGGCCGGAGGGGAAGAGCAGTACTTC. It is translated as CASSLAAGGEEQYF.

The V call is TRBV28, the J call TRBJ2-6; D not resolved. The germline CDR1 and CDR2 sequences are MDHEN and SYDVKM. V gave up 10 bases and J gave up 0 bases, with 10 bases separating them. CDR3 length: 14 residues. The CDR3 DNA reads as TGTGCCACCACTTACAGCTCTGGGGCCAACGTCCTGACTTTC. It yields the protein CATTYSSGANVLTF.

The chain carries TRBV7-8 and TRBJ2-2; TRBD2 matches at 7 bases. The ends lost 5 bases at V and 6 bases at J; junction bases unmatched: 12. This CDR3 has 16 amino acids. Germline CDR1 SGHVS, CDR2 FQNEAQ. The CDR3: CASSPIGGGFPGELFF. The CDR3 region has the DNA TGTGCCAGCAGCCCAATTGGGGGGGGTTTTCCCGGGGAGCTGTTTTTT.

CDR3 loop: CASSRGQGRYEQYF. The CDR3 region has the DNA TGTGCCAGCAGCCGGGGACAGGGCCGTTACGAGCAGTACTTC. The J gene is TRBJ2-7, the V gene TRBV5-5; TRBD1 aligns across 9 bases. CDR1 SGHKS and CDR2 YYEKEE come from the germline V gene (reference sequence). V shed 4 bases and J 4 bases; nucleotides not matched to a gene: 6. This CDR3 has 14 residues.

The chain uses TRBV7-6 and TRBJ2-3, with a possible D match to TRBD2 (7 bases). Trimming left V 1 base short and J 2 bases short, with 16 bases between. This CDR3 region has 17 residues. Germline CDR1 reads SGHVS; CDR2 reads FNYEAQ. The CDR3 bases are TGTGCCAGCAGCTTAGGGCCCCGCGGGGGCGTCACAGATACGCAGTATTTT. Its translation is CASSLGPRGGVTDTQYF.

The gene calls are TRBV6-4 and TRBJ2-1; 13 bases are a match to TRBD2. Germline loops: CDR1 MRHNA, CDR2 SNTAGT. The CDR3 sequence is 15 residues long. Trimming took 6 bases from V and 6 from J; bases not matched to a gene: 5. The CDR3 nucleotides read TGTGCCAGCAGCGTAACTAGCGGGAGGGCCAATGAGCAGTTCTTC. It is translated as CASSVTSGRANEQFF.

The CDR3 loop is CSVAGQGTEAFF. CDR3 bases: TGCAGCGTTGCGGGACAGGGCACTGAAGCTTTCTTT. V usage is TRBV29-1 and J usage is TRBJ1-1; TRBD1 matches at 9 bases. Germline V gene lookup returns CDR1 SQVTM and CDR2 ANQGSEA. V shed 4 bases and J 4 bases; nucleotides not matched to a gene: 1. The CDR3 runs to 12 residues.

The gene calls are TRBV9 and TRBJ2-3, with D perhaps TRBD2 (6 bases). Germline V gene data show CDR1 as SGDLS and CDR2 as YYNGEE. The CDR3 has 16 residues. Trimming shortened V by 4 bases and J by 2 bases, and 17 bases separated the two germline ends. The CDR3 loop reads CASSPEPGLITDTQYF. For the CDR3, the DNA is TGTGCCAGCAGCCCAGAGCCGGGACTCATCACAGATACGCAGTATTTT.

This clone was seen a single time. In DNA, the CDR3 is TGTGCCAGTAGTATTACAGGGGGCTCTAGGAATGAGCAGTTCTTC. The encoded protein is CASSITGGSRNEQFF. The chain joins TRBV19 to TRBJ2-1, with 9 bases fitting TRBD1. The germline V gene has CDR1 LNHDA and CDR2 SQIVND (reference sequence). Unmatched junction bases numbered 7, after V lost 3 bases and J lost 7 bases. The CDR3 is 15 amino acids.

V and J are TRBV5-1 and TRBJ1-5; TRBD1 agrees at 11 bases. Germline values: CDR1 SGHRS, CDR2 YFSETQ. V lost 0 bases to trimming and J lost 7 bases; unmatched junction nucleotides: 6. This CDR3 has 16 amino acids. CDR3 loop: CASSLGTGGLEQPQHF. The DNA of the CDR3 is TGCGCCAGCAGCTTGGGGACAGGGGGCTTAGAACAGCCCCAGCATTTT. The entire variable domain, with the rest obtained from reference TRBV5-1 and TRBJ1-5, is as follows: KAGVTQTPRYLIKTRGQQVTLSCSPISGHRSVSWYQQTPGQGLQFLFEYFSETQRNKGNFPGRFSGRQFSNSRSEMNVSTLELGDSALYLCASSLGTGGLEQPQHFGDGTRLSIL.

The chain has TRBV10-1 and TRBJ2-2, with D perhaps matching TRBD1 (5 bases). Germline V gene sequence: CDR1 WNHNN, CDR2 SYGVQD (reference sequence). The V gene lost 4 bases and the J gene lost 7 bases, with 13 bases spanning the gap. The CDR3 is 14 residues long. The CDR3 bases are TGCGCCAGCAGTGCTCAGCTAAGGGGCGGGGAGCTGTTTTTT. Its translation is CASSAQLRGGELFF.

This clone was seen more than once but under ten times. The chain combines TRBV9 with TRBJ1-3, with D perhaps TRBD1 (5 bases). Trimming shortened V by 0 bases and J by 0 bases, and 10 bases separated the two germline ends. The CDR3 spans 16 residues. CDR1 and CDR2 (germline): SGDLS, YYNGEE. CDR3 nucleotides: TGTGCCAGCAGCGTAGATCCGGGGGTCTCTGGAAACACCATATATTTT. Residues: CASSVDPGVSGNTIYF.

The chain couples TRBV9 to TRBJ2-1; 7 bases line up with TRBD1. The CDR3 sequence is 14 residues long. Germline trimming cut 1 base from V and 6 bases from J; bases unmatched to any gene: 4. Germline V gene data show CDR1 as SGDLS and CDR2 as YYNGEE. The CDR3 spells CASSVRAGGNEQFF. CDR3 coding DNA: TGTGCCAGCAGCGTAAGGGCAGGGGGCAATGAGCAGTTCTTC.

This clone was detected once. This rearrangement joins TRBV30 to TRBJ1-4; TRBD1 is a possible D gene (5 bases). V shed 5 bases and J shed 7 bases, with 14 bases lying between them. CDR3 length equals 13 residues. CDR1 and CDR2 from the germline V gene are GTSNPN and SVGIG (reference sequence). CDR3 nucleotides: TGTGCCTGGGTGTCGGGGGTCGGTGAAAAACTGTTTTTT. Its translation: CAWVSGVGEKLFF. Together with reference TRBV30 and TRBJ1-4, the CDR3 gives the full variable domain: SQTIHQWPATLVQPVGSPLSLECTVEGTSNPNLYWYRQAAGRGLQLLFYSVGIGQISSEVPQNLSASRPQDRQFILSSKKLLLSDSGFYLCAWVSGVGEKLFFGSGTQLSVL.

The chain couples TRBV9 to TRBJ2-2, with a possible D match to TRBD1 (6 bases). This CDR3 contains 15 residues. V lost 0 bases, J lost 6 bases, and 12 bases lay in between. The germline V gene has CDR1 SGDLS and CDR2 YYNGEE. CDR3 sequence reads: CASSVDRERAGELFF. The CDR3 DNA is TGTGCCAGCAGCGTAGACAGGGAGAGGGCCGGGGAGCTGTTTTTT.

The chain is built from TRBV27 and TRBJ1-1; D uncertain. This CDR3 has 13 residues. Germline V CDR1 and CDR2: MNHEY, SMNVEV (reference sequence). V lost 1 base and J lost 8, with 11 bases in between. The CDR3 nucleotides read TGTGCCAGCAGTTTATTAGTGGAGGCCGAAGCTTTCTTT. Its translation is CASSLLVEAEAFF.

The chain is built from TRBV2 and TRBJ1-2; TRBD1 might be the D (5 bases). The germline V and J ends were trimmed by 8 bases and 2 bases, with 12 bases remaining between them. This CDR3 is built from 13 residues. Germline CDR1 reads SNHLY; CDR2 reads FYNNEI. The CDR3 nucleotides are TGTGCCAGCTCTCAGGGCGTGAACTATGGCTACACCTTC. It translates to CASSQGVNYGYTF.

CDR3 protein: CASGQGSGNTIYF. CDR3 sequence (DNA): TGTGCCAGCGGGCAGGGGAGCGGAAACACCATATATTTT. V usage is TRBV9 and J usage is TRBJ1-3; perhaps TRBD1 as D (6 bases). V was cut by 7 bases and J by 4 bases, with 12 bases left in between. Germline-derived CDR1 and CDR2 are SGDLS and YYNGEE. The CDR3 totals 13 residues.

V gene TRBV7-3 combines with J gene TRBJ2-2; maybe TRBD1 (6 bases). The germline gives CDR1 SGHTA, CDR2 FQGTGA. V was clipped by 4 bases and J by 3 bases, with 9 bases between them. CDR3 length: 14 amino acids. This CDR3 reads CASSSTGDTGELFF. The CDR3 DNA reads as TGTGCCAGCAGCTCGACAGGCGACACCGGGGAGCTGTTTTTT.

This chain uses TRBV28 with TRBJ2-5; D unclear. The CDR3 has 13 residues. V lost 4 bases and J lost 5, with 11 bases in between. Germline loops: CDR1 MDHEN, CDR2 SYDVKM. As DNA, the CDR3 is TGTGCCAGCAGTTCCGGGTTTTGGGAGACCCAGTACTTC. The encoded protein is CASSSGFWETQYF. The full variable domain, rest sourced from reference TRBV28 and TRBJ2-5, is DVKVTQSSRYLVKRTGEKVFLECVQDMDHENMFWYRQDPGLGLRLIYFSYDVKMKEKGDIPEGYSVSREKKERFSLILESASTNQTSMYLCASSSGFWETQYFGPGTRLLVL.

The V call is TRBV28, the J call TRBJ2-4; D is unclear. CDR1 is MDHEN and CDR2 is SYDVKM in the germline V gene. CDR3 length: 11 residues. Trimming removed 7 bases from V and 7 bases from J, with 8 bases in between. Written as DNA, the CDR3 is TGTGCCAGCAACAGCTGGAACATTCAGTACTTC. Translation gives CASNSWNIQYF.

The chain has TRBV4-1 and TRBJ2-3; 11 positions agree with TRBD2. The CDR3 is made up of 16 amino acids. V was clipped by 3 bases and J by 2 bases; unmatched bases: 4. The V gene's germline CDR1 is MGHRA and CDR2 YSYEKL. CDR3 amino acids: CASSHPTSGVTDTQYF. CDR3 nucleotides: TGCGCCAGCAGCCACCCGACTAGCGGGGTCACAGATACGCAGTATTTT.

The chain combines TRBV7-9 with TRBJ1-5, with D uncertain. Looked up from germline, CDR1 is SEHNR and CDR2 is FQNEAQ (reference sequence). V lost 7 bases and J 0 bases, leaving 4 bases between the germline ends. The CDR3 is made up of 12 amino acids. The CDR3 protein is CASTYSNQPQHF. The CDR3 nucleotides are TGTGCCAGCACCTATAGCAATCAGCCCCAGCATTTT.

This chain connects TRBV18 to TRBJ2-3; D is perhaps TRBD2 (5 bases). Germline V gene sequence: CDR1 KGHSH, CDR2 LQKENI. This CDR3 spans 15 amino acids. V was trimmed by 2 bases and J by 1 base, leaving 10 bases between them. The CDR3, as DNA: TGTGCCAGCTCACCAGGAGGAACTGGCACAGATACGCAGTATTTT. Translating gives CASSPGGTGTDTQYF. Supplemented by reference TRBV18 and TRBJ2-3, the full variable domain reads NAGVMQNPRHLVRRRGQEARLRCSPMKGHSHVYWYRQLPEEGLKFMVYLQKENIIDESGMPKERFSAEFPKEGPSILRIQQVVRGDSAAYFCASSPGGTGTDTQYFGPGTRLTVL.

The V and J genes are TRBV7-2 and TRBJ2-7; TRBD2 matches 8 bases. This CDR3 contains 15 residues. Looked up from germline, CDR1 is SGHTA and CDR2 is FQGNSA. J gave up 4 bases and V 1 base, and 6 bases lay outside the gene matches. In DNA form, the CDR3 reads TGTGCCAGCAGCTTAGAGTCGGGAGGGACTTACGAGCAGTACTTC. It codes for CASSLESGGTYEQYF.

The genes are TRBV27 and TRBJ2-7; 9 positions agree with TRBD1. The V and J ends lost 1 base and 1 base, in that order; junction bases with no gene match: 8. CDR1 and CDR2 from the germline V gene are MNHEY and SMNVEV (reference sequence). The CDR3 length is 17 residues. The CDR3 sequence: CASSLLQTGGFSYEQYF. CDR3 DNA: TGTGCCAGCAGTTTATTGCAGACAGGGGGTTTTTCCTACGAGCAGTACTTC.